These 2 T cell receptor beta chains originate from one sample sequenced in a study of regulatory T cells in long-lasting Graves disease. The time point was: newly diagnosed GD, antithyroid drugs for less than 3 months. Researchers made the TCR library from RNA that was extracted from PBMCs. Arm-PCR of CDR3 regions and iRepertoire HTBI primers were used to build TCR beta libraries. A single record per CDR3 protein comes from TCRdb applying MiXCR to the multiplex PCR reads. The sample yields some 450,000 distinct CDR3 sequences, about a sixth seen once. A further study also used this sample, focusing on T cells in Graves' hyperthyroidism and ophthalmopathy.

Sample: peripheral blood mononuclear cells (PBMCs), taken at new diagnosis, from a patient treated with antithyroid drugs. The receptors derive from a woman in her 30s with Graves disease.

Only a few counts were recorded for this clonotype. The J gene is TRBJ2-1, the V gene TRBV4-3; D gene unclear. This CDR3 has 16 amino acids. Germline V gene lookup returns CDR1 LGHNA and CDR2 YSLEER. Trimming removed 0 bases at V and 10 bases at J, with 19 bases between. CDR3 DNA: TGCGCCAGCAGCCAAGAACCCCCCCCGGGTAGCCGGGAGCAGTTCTTC. This gives the protein CASSQEPPPGSREQFF.

This clonotype occurred many times. The junction differs from germline at one of its ends, possibly a read error. The chain recombines TRBV28 with TRBJ1-1; D is unresolved. CDR3 length: 13 residues. The germline V gene encodes CDR1 MDHEN and CDR2 SYDVKM. CDR3 sequence: CASSLSRYTEAFF. DNA of the CDR3: TGTGCCAGCAGCTTATCCAGATACACTGAAGCTTTCTTT.